The clone carrying this T cell receptor beta chain was recorded only once. Its target is not known. Trimming left V 2 bases short and J 6 bases short, with 11 bases between. CDR1 is MDHEN, CDR2 SYDVKM, per germline. The length of the CDR3 is 14 residues. Repertoires were generated with immunoSEQ multiplex PCR, while TCRdb's copy carries only in-frame clones and drops some. The data contain approximately 160,000 clones, about 91% of them singletons. This entry comes from a study of T cell responses to AZD1222 COVID-19 vaccine. Study-level results: Clonal diversity was possibly underestimated, and white British individuals and females predominated among donors. Spike-specific TCR breadth and depth were elevated following two AZD1222 doses. Repertoires were obtained solely post-peak T cell response.

The chain recombines TRBV28 with TRBJ1-5; D perhaps matches TRBD1 (6 bases). The TCR sequence derives from an adult in good health. This specimen consisted of peripheral blood, obtained on day 0 of MenACWY control vaccination. The DNA of the CDR3 is TGTGCCAGCAGTTTACCAGGGGCGGGTCAGCCCCAGCATTTT. Residues: CASSLPGAGQPQHF.